This T cell receptor (beta chain) was recorded in a study of blood T cell repertoires in COVID-19. The CDR3 consists of 16 residues. CDR1 and CDR2 from the germline V gene are SNHLY and FYNNEI. Trimming removed 6 bases from V and 5 bases from J; junction bases left unmatched: 13. The sample holds a few counts of this clone. Generated by immunoSEQ multiplex PCR, the TCRdb table keeps only in-frame clones and is missing some. The table lists 65,000 to 95,000 clones, 89% of them singletons, with 8.9% in the top ten. V usage is TRBV2 and J usage is TRBJ2-3, with 8 bases lining up with TRBD2. The sequenced material came from peripheral blood. The origin of this receptor is a man older than 75 with acute or convalescent COVID-19. CDR3 region: CASRKLAGGAGDTQYF. The CDR3 nucleotides read TGTGCCAGCAGGAAGTTGGCGGGGGGAGCAGGAGATACGCAGTATTTT.